A single sample is the source of the 6 T cell receptor beta chains below, sequenced in a study of blood T cells in healthy people across ages. Using a J-beta primer mix together with a sample-barcoded 5' primer, a second PCR was run for 7 to 11 cycles. TCRdb reanalysed the 5' RACE reads using MiXCR and keeps one entry per CDR3 protein. The top ten clones hold 15% to 20% of a sample with over 600,000 distinct CDR3 sequences, about 42% of them seen once. The material sequenced was blood. All receptors derive from a man older than 75 in good health.

Turning to this clonotype: Being one base from a much bigger clone, this may be a read error. The V and J genes are TRBV5-1 and TRBJ2-5, with a weak D call TRBD1 (6 bases). Germline V gene sequence: CDR1 SGHRS, CDR2 YFSETQ. The CDR3 is made up of 16 amino acids. V was shortened by 10 bases and J by 1 base, with 23 bases between the two germline ends. The CDR3 sequence is CAGNGDTNNVQETQYF. In DNA, the CDR3 is TGCGCCGGCAATGGGGACACCAACAACGTCCAAGAGACCCAGTACTTC.

With respect to this clonotype: One end of the junction varies from germline; a read error may be responsible. J is TRBJ1-6 and V is TRBV7-2, with 7 bases identical to TRBD1. Germline CDR1 SGHTA, CDR2 FQGNSA. This CDR3 comprises 14 residues. CDR3 loop: CASKTGTANSPPHF. DNA for the CDR3: TGTGCCAGCAAAACAGGGACAGCTAATTCACCCCCCCACTTT.

This clonotype showed up many times. Germline is not matched at one junction end, which may reflect a read error. This chain connects TRBV5-1 to TRBJ2-7, with 7 bases fitting TRBD1. CDR1 SGHRS and CDR2 YFSETQ come from the germline V gene. This CDR3 spans 14 amino acids. The CDR3 region is CASSLAQGAYEQYF. As DNA, the CDR3 is TGTGCCAGCAGCTTAGCGCAGGGGGCCTACGAGCAGTACTTC.

The chain has TRBV12-3 or TRBV12-4 and TRBJ2-1, with TRBD2 matching 7 bases. The junction had 5 bases not matched to a gene; V was cut back by 3 bases and J by 3 bases. The CDR3 is 15 residues long. The CDR3: CASSFTGGVYNEQFF. CDR3 nucleotide sequence: TGTGCCAGCAGTTTCACGGGAGGAGTCTACAATGAGCAGTTCTTC.

This clonotype was counted once. The J gene is TRBJ2-7, the V gene TRBV4-2; unclear D gene. The CDR3 is made up of 16 amino acids. Trimming removed 0 bases from V and 0 bases from J, with 12 bases in between. Germline CDR1 LGHNA, CDR2 YNFKEQ. The CDR3 bases are TGTGCCAGCAGCCAAGACTCGACGGGCAGCTCCTACGAGCAGTACTTC. It encodes CASSQDSTGSSYEQYF.

CDR3 nucleotides: TGCGCCAGCAGTATGGGGTACCCCTACAATGAGCAGTTCTTC. It codes for CASSMGYPYNEQFF. This rearrangement joins TRBV10-1 to TRBJ2-1; no reliable D call. V lost 5 bases to trimming and J lost 2 bases, with 10 bases between them. From germline, CDR1 is WNHNN and CDR2 SYGVQD (reference sequence). The CDR3 sequence is 14 residues long.